This TCR beta chain appears in the sequencing data of a study of vaccination effects on CD4 cells after COVID-19. Study conclusions and caveats: Early post-infection timepoints were absent, and convalescent patients were few.

Worth noting for this clone: The antigen remains unidentified.

Trimming cost V 5 bases and J 2 bases, with 18 bases left between them. The CDR3 has 16 residues. CDR1 and CDR2 from the germline V gene are MDHEN and SYDVKM. TCRdb's copy holds only in-frame clones and misses some; the assay was immunoSEQ multiplex PCR. In the table there are roughly 68,000 clones, about 74% of which are singletons. Pools of viral peptides were used by the ViraFEST assay to expand antigen-specific CD4+ T cells ahead of sequencing. On day 10 of culture, CD4+ T cells were separated out. Participants were vaccinated with two doses of either the BNT162b2 or mRNA-1273 vaccine. In the vaccine recipients, nucleocapsid antibodies were negative and there was no prior SARS-CoV-2 infection.

The source material was CD4+ T cells from PBMCs cultured with HCoV-229E spike peptides, sampled after COVID-19 vaccination. The V gene is TRBV28, the J gene TRBJ1-2, with no clear D. This sequence was found in a human donor who received a COVID-19 vaccine. CDR3 nucleotide sequence: TGTGCCAGCAGTCCCTCCTTTTCCGTCACCAACTATGGCTACACCTTC. This sequence encodes CASSPSFSVTNYGYTF.